This T cell receptor (beta chain) was retrieved from a study of T cells in Graves' hyperthyroidism and ophthalmopathy. Whole-study results and caveats: Appearing also in blood were most of the thyroid clonotypes expanded above 0.001. A model of 13 V-J features distinguished ophthalmopathy from stable hyperthyroidism.

What was amplified from RNA transcripts were TCR beta CDR3 regions. The TCR CDR3 was amplified in a first-round RT-PCR using the HTBI primer set. In TCRdb, the multiplex PCR reads were re-called with MiXCR into one record per CDR3 protein. Among around 300,000 distinct CDR3 sequences, roughly 20% were seen once, and the ten largest hold approximately 60%. Exclusion followed for patients with uncontrolled infection, other autoimmune disease, pregnancy or lactation. On the basis of clinical symptoms, serum thyroxine and TRAb, thyroid ultrasound and orbital computed tomography, diagnoses were made. A few counts support this clonotype. Antigen unknown. The TCR was taken from a man in his thirties or forties with Graves' ophthalmopathy. The sequencing input was blood.

The CDR3 DNA is TGTGCCATCAGTGAGTGGACTAGCGGGAGCAATGAGCAGTTCTTC. Its translation: CAISEWTSGSNEQFF. The chain carries TRBV10-3 and TRBJ2-1; 13 positions agree with TRBD2. The CDR3 runs 15 residues. Losses at the gene ends were 1 base for V and 6 bases for J; bases not matched to a gene: 0. CDR1 and CDR2 (germline): ENHRY, SYGVKD.